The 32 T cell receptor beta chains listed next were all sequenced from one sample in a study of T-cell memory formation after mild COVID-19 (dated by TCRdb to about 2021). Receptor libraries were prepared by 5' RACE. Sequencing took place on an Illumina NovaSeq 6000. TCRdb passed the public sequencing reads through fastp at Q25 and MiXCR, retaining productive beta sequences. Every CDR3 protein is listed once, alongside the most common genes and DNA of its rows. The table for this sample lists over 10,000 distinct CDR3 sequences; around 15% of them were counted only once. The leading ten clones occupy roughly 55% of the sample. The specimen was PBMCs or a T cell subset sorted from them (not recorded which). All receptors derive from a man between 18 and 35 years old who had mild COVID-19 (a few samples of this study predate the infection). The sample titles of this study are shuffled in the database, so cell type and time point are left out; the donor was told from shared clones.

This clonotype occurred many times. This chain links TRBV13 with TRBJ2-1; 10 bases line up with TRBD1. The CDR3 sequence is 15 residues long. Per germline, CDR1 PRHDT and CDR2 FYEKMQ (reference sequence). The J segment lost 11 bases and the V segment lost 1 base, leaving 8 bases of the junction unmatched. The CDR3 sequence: CASSLETGTGEKQFF. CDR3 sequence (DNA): TGTGCCAGCAGCTTAGAAACCGGGACAGGGGAGAAGCAGTTCTTC.

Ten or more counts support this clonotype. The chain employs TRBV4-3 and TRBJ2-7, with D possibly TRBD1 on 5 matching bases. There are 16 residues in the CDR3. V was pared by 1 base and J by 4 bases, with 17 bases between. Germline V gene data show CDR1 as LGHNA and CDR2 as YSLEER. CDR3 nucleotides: TGCGCCAGCAGCCAAGTTAGAGACAGCGAACCTTACGAGCAGTACTTC. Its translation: CASSQVRDSEPYEQYF.

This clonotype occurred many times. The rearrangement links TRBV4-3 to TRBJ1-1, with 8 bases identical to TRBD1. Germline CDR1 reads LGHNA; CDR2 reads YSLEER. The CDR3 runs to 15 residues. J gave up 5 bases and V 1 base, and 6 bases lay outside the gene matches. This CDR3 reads CASSQGRGLGTEAFF. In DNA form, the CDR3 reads TGCGCCAGCAGCCAAGGCAGGGGGCTAGGGACTGAAGCTTTCTTT.

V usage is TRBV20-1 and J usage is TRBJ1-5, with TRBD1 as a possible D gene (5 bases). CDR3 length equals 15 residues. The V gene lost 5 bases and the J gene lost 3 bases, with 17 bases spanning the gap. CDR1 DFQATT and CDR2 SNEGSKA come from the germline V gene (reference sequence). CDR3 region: CSAQTETGANQPQHF. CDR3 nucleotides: TGCAGTGCTCAGACCGAAACAGGAGCCAATCAGCCCCAGCATTTT.

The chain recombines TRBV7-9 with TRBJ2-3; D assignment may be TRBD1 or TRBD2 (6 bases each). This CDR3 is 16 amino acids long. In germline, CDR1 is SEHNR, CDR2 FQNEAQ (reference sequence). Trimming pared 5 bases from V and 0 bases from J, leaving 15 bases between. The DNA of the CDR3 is TGTGCCAGCAGCCCCCCGTGGGGGGCTAGCACAGATACGCAGTATTTT. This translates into CASSPPWGASTDTQYF. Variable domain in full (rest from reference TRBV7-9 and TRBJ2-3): DTGVSQNPRHKITKRGQNVTFRCDPISEHNRLYWYRQTLGQGPEFLTYFQNEAQLEKSRLLSDRFSAERPKGSFSTLEIQRTEQGDSAMYLCASSPPWGASTDTQYFGPGTRLTVL.

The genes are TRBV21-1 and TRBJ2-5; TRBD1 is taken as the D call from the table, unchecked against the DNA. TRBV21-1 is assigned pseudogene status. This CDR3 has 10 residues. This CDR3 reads CASTLETQYF. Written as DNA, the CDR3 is TGTGCCAGCACCCTGGAGACCCAGTACTTC.

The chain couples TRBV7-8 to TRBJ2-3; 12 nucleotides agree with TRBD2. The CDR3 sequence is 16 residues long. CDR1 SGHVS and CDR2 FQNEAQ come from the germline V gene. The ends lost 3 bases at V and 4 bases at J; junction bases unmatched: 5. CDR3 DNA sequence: TGTGCCAGCAGCTTTACTAGCGGGGGGAGTGCAGATACGCAGTATTTT. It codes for CASSFTSGGSADTQYF.

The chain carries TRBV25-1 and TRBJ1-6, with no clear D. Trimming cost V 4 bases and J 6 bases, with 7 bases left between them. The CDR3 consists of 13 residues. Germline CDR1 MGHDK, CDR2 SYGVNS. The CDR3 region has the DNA TGTGCCAGCAGTGTCAGCACTAATTCACCCCTCCACTTT. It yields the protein CASSVSTNSPLHF.

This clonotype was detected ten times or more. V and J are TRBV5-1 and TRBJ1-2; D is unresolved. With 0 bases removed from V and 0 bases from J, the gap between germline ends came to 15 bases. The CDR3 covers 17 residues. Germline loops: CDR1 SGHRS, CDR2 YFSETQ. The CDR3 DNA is TGCGCCAGCAGCTTGGCCGTTCGTGTGGGTACTAACTATGGCTACACCTTC. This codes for CASSLAVRVGTNYGYTF.

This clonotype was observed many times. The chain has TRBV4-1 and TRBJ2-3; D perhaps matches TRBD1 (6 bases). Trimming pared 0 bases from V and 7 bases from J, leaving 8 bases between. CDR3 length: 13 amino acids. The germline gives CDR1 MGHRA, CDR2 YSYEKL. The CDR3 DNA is TGCGCCAGCAGCCAAGATGACAGGCATACGCAGTATTTT. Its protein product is CASSQDDRHTQYF.

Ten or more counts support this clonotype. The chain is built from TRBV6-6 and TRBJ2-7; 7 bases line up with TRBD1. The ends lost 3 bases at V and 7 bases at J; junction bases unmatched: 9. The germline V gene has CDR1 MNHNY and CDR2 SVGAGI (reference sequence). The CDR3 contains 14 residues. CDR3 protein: CASSYYGTAFEQYV. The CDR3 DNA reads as TGTGCCAGCAGTTATTATGGGACAGCCTTTGAGCAGTACGTC.

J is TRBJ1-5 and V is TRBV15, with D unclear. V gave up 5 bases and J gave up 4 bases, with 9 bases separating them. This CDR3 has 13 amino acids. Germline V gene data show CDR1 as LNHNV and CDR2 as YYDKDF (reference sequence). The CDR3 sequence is CATSPHLNQPQHF. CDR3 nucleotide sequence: TGTGCCACCAGCCCGCATTTAAATCAGCCCCAGCATTTT.

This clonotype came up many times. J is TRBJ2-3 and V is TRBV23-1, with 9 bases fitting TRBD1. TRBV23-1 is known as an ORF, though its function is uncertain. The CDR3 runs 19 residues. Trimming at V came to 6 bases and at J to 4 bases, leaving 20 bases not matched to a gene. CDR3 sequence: CASSDNPGQGGQGADTQYF. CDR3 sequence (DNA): TGCGCCAGCAGCGACAACCCGGGACAGGGCGGACAGGGAGCAGATACGCAGTATTTT.

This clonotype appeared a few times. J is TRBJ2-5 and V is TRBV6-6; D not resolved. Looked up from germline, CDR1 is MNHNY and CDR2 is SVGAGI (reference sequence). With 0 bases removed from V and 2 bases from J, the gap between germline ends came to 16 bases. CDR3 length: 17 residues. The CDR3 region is CASSYSISRRRQETQYF. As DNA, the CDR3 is TGTGCCAGCAGTTACTCGATTTCCCGACGCAGGCAAGAGACCCAGTACTTC.

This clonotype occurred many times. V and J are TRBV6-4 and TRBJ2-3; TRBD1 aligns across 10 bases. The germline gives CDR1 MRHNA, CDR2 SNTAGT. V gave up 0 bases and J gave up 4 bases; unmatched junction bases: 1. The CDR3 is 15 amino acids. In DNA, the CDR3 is TGTGCCAGCAGTGACTCGACAGGGGGCGCAGATACGCAGTATTTT. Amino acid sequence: CASSDSTGGADTQYF.

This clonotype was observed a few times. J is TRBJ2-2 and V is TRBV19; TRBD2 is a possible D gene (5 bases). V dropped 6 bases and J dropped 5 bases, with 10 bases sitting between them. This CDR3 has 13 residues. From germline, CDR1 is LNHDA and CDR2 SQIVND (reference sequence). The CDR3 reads CASREGWTGELFF. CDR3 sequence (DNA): TGTGCCAGTAGAGAGGGCTGGACCGGGGAGCTGTTTTTT.

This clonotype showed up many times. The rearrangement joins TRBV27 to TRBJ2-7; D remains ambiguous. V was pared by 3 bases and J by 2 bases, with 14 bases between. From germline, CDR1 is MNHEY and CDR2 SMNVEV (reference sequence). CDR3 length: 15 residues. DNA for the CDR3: TGTGCCAGCAGTTTGTCTCCCGGCAGGCCCTACGAGCAGTACTTC. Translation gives CASSLSPGRPYEQYF.

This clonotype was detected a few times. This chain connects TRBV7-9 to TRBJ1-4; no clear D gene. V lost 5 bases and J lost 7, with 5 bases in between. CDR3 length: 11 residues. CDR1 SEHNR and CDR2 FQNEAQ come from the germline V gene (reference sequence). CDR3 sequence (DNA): TGTGCCAGCAGCCTTTCTGAAAAACTGTTTTTT. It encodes CASSLSEKLFF.

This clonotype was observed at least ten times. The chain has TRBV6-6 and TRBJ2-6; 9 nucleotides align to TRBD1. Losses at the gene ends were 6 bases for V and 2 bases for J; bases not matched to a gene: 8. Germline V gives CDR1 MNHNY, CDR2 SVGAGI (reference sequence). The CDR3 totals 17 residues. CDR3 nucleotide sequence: TGTGCCAGCAGCCAGGACAGGGGCGGACCTGGGGCCAACGTCCTGACTTTC. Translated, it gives CASSQDRGGPGANVLTF.

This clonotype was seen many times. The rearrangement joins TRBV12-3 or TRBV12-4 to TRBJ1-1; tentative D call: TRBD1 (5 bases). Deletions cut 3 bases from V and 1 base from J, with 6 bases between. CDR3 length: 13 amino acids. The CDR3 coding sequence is TGTGCCAGCAGTTTCGGGGGGAACACTGAAGCTTTCTTT. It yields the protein CASSFGGNTEAFF.

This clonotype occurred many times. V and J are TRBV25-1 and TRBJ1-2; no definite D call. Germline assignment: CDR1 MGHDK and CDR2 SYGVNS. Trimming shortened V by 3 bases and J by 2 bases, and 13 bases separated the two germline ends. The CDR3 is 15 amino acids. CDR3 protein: CASSESDGINYGYTF. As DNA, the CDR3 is TGTGCCAGCAGTGAGTCTGATGGGATAAACTATGGCTACACCTTC.

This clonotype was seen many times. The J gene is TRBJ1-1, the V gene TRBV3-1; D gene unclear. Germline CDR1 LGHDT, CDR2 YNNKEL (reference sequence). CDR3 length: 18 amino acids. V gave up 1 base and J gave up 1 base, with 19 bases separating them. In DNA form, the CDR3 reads TGTGCCAGCAGCCAAGTTTCACAGAACAACTTTTGGAACACTGAAGCTTTCTTT. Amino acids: CASSQVSQNNFWNTEAFF.

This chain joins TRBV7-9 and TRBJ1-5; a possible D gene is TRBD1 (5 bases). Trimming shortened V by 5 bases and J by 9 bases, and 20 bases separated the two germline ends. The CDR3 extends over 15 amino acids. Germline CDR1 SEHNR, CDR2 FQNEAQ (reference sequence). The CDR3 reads CASSADIPVGRPQHF. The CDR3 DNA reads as TGTGCCAGCAGCGCCGACATCCCGGTGGGGCGGCCCCAGCATTTT.

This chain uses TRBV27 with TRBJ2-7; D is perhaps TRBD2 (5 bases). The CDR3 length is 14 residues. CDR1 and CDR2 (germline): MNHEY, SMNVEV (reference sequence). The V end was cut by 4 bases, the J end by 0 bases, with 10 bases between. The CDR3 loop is CASSSHGSSYEQYF. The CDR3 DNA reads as TGTGCCAGCAGTTCACATGGGAGCTCCTACGAGCAGTACTTC.

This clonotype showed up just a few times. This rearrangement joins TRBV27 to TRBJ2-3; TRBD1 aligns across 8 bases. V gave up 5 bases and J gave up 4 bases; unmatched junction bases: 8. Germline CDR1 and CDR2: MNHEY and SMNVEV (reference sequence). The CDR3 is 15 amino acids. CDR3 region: CASSPTGVRSDTQYF. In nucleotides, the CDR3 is TGTGCCAGCAGTCCGACAGGGGTCCGATCAGATACGCAGTATTTT.

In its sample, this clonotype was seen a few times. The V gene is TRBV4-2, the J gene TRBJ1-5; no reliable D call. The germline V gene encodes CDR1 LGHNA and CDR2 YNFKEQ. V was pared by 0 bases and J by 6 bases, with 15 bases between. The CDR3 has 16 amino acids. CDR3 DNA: TGTGCCAGCAGCCAAGATGGCCAAGGCCCTCTTCAGCCCCAGCATTTT. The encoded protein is CASSQDGQGPLQPQHF.

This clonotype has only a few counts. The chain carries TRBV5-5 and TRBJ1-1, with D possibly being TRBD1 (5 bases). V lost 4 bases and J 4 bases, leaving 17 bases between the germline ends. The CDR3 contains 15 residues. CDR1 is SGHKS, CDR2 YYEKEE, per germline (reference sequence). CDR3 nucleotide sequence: TGTGCCAGCAGCGAGGGCGCTCCGGGGGGCACTGAAGCTTTCTTT. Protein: CASSEGAPGGTEAFF.

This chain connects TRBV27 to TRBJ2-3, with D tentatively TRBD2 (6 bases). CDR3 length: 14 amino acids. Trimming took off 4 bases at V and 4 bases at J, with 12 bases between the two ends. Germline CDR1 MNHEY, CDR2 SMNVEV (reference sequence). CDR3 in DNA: TGTGCCAGCAGTTCGGGACTTTATCCAGATACGCAGTATTTT. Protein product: CASSSGLYPDTQYF.

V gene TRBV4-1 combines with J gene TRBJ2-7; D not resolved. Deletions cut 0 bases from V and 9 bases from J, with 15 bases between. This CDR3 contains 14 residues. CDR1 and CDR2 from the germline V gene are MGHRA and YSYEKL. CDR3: CASSQDLVRDSQYF. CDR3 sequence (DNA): TGCGCCAGCAGCCAAGATTTAGTTCGAGACTCGCAGTACTTC.

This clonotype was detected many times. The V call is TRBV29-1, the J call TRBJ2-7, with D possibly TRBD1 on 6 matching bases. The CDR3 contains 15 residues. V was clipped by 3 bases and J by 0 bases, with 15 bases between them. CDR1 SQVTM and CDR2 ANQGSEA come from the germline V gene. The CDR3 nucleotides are TGCAGCGTTGATAAGGCCGGACAGAGCTCCTACGAGCAGTACTTC. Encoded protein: CSVDKAGQSSYEQYF.

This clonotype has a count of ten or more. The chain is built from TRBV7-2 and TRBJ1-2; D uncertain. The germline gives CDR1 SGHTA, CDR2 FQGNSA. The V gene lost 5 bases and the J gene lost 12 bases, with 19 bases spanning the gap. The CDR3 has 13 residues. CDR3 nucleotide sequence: TGTGCCAGCAGCACAAAGTTTCCCCGTTCGGACACCTTC. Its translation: CASSTKFPRSDTF.

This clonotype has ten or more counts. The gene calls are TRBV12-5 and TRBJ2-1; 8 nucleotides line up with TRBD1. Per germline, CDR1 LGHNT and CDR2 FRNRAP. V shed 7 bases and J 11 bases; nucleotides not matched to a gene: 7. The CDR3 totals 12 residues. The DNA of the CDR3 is TGTGCTAGTGTTGGGGACAGGAGCAAGCAGTTCTTC. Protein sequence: CASVGDRSKQFF.